Following are 29 T cell receptor beta chains from one sample sequenced in a study of T cells in Graves' hyperthyroidism and ophthalmopathy. Authors of the study amplified TCR beta CDR3 regions from RNA transcripts. The TCR CDR3 was amplified in a first-round RT-PCR using the HTBI primer set. Each CDR3 protein gets one entry after TCRdb re-called the multiplex PCR reads with MiXCR. The sample gives hundreds of thousands of distinct CDR3 sequences, roughly 22% of which show up once; 50% to 75% is in the top ten. Sequencing was carried out using blood. The receptors originated from a man aged 25 to 40 with Graves' ophthalmopathy.

The rearrangement uses TRBV18 and TRBJ1-1; D not resolved. Germline CDR1 is KGHSH and CDR2 is LQKENI. The CDR3 sequence is 16 residues long. Trimming pared 2 bases from V and 0 bases from J, leaving 13 bases between. The CDR3: CASSPSSGMMNTEAFF. As DNA, the CDR3 is TGTGCCAGCTCACCAAGCTCGGGAATGATGAACACTGAAGCTTTCTTT.

In this sample, this clonotype turned up many times. V and J are TRBV5-6 and TRBJ2-5; 13 nucleotides agree with TRBD2. CDR3 length: 16 amino acids. The germline gives CDR1 SGHDT, CDR2 YYEEEE. J gave up 4 bases and V 0 bases, and 3 bases lay outside the gene matches. The CDR3 sequence: CASSLGRLAGGETQYF. CDR3 nucleotides: TGTGCCAGCAGCTTGGGCAGACTAGCGGGAGGAGAGACCCAGTACTTC.

This clonotype came up many times. The chain uses TRBV20-1 and TRBJ2-3; 9 nucleotides agree with TRBD2. CDR1 DFQATT and CDR2 SNEGSKA come from the germline V gene (reference sequence). There are 15 residues in the CDR3. V shed 3 bases, J shed 0 bases, and the junction held 4 bases outside the gene matches. DNA for the CDR3: TGCAGTGCTAGGTCTAGCGGGATTAGCACAGATACGCAGTATTTT. This translates into CSARSSGISTDTQYF.

The genes are TRBV29-1 and TRBJ2-7; 9 bases map to TRBD2. Trimming took 1 base from V and 2 from J; bases not matched to a gene: 0. Germline V gene data show CDR1 as SQVTM and CDR2 as ANQGSEA. The CDR3 is 13 residues long. The CDR3 protein is CSVEGGGAYEQYF. DNA of the CDR3: TGCAGCGTTGAAGGCGGGGGGGCCTACGAGCAGTACTTC.

This clonotype was seen a few times. V and J are TRBV7-9 and TRBJ2-7; unclear D gene. The CDR3 extends over 11 amino acids. Germline assignment: CDR1 SEHNR and CDR2 FQNEAQ (reference sequence). Trimming cost V 3 bases and J 4 bases, with 4 bases left between them. The CDR3 DNA reads TGTGCCAGCAGCTTCAGGTACGAGCAGTACTTC. It codes for CASSFRYEQYF.

This clonotype was seen a handful of times. This rearrangement joins TRBV10-1 to TRBJ2-2, with 11 bases aligning to TRBD2. After removal of 10 bases from V and 6 bases from J, the junction contained 4 bases not matched to a gene. The CDR3 spans 13 residues. CDR1 and CDR2 (germline): WNHNN, SYGVQD (reference sequence). The CDR3 region has the DNA TGCGCCAACTATAGCGGGAGGGCCGGGGAGCTGTTTTTT. As protein: CANYSGRAGELFF.

In its sample, this clonotype was seen a few times. The chain joins TRBV20-1 to TRBJ2-1; 13 positions match TRBD2. Per the germline V gene, CDR1 is DFQATT and CDR2 is SNEGSKA (reference sequence). CDR3 size: 15 residues. V lost 5 bases to trimming and J lost 4 bases; unmatched junction nucleotides: 5. This CDR3 is CSARMTSGRYNEQFF. DNA for the CDR3: TGCAGTGCTCGAATGACTAGCGGGAGGTACAATGAGCAGTTCTTC.

The V gene is TRBV7-9, the J gene TRBJ1-2; D uncertain. Trimming left V 0 bases short and J 4 bases short, with 6 bases between. Germline V CDR1 and CDR2: SEHNR, FQNEAQ (reference sequence). There are 13 residues in the CDR3. The CDR3 DNA reads TGTGCCAGCAGCTTAGCCAGGCTCTATGGCTACACCTTC. It translates to CASSLARLYGYTF.

There are many counts of this clonotype. The chain has TRBV28 and TRBJ1-2; D may be TRBD1 (6 bases). This CDR3 region has 16 residues. The V gene's germline CDR1 is MDHEN and CDR2 SYDVKM. With 5 bases removed from V and 4 bases from J, the gap between germline ends came to 20 bases. The CDR3 spells CASSPVGQGLFYGYTF. The CDR3, as DNA: TGTGCCAGCAGTCCGGTCGGGCAGGGGCTATTCTATGGCTACACCTTC.

This clonotype has at least ten counts. The chain is built from TRBV18 and TRBJ2-7; the D is unclear. The CDR3 sequence is 13 residues long. Per the germline V gene, CDR1 is KGHSH and CDR2 is LQKENI. Trimming removed 6 bases at V and 4 bases at J, with 13 bases between. CDR3: CASSAETIYEQYF. The CDR3, as DNA: TGTGCCAGCTCTGCGGAAACAATATACGAGCAGTACTTC.

This clonotype was picked up a small number of times. This chain links TRBV12-3 or TRBV12-4 with TRBJ2-1; 7 bases fit TRBD2. The J segment lost 4 bases and the V segment lost 3 bases, leaving 6 bases of the junction unmatched. This CDR3 has 15 amino acids. The CDR3 DNA reads as TGTGCCAGCAGTTTCGGGGCTAGCGGATACAATGAGCAGTTCTTC. This encodes CASSFGASGYNEQFF.

V is TRBV28 and J is TRBJ2-1; 12 positions agree with TRBD2. Per germline, CDR1 MDHEN and CDR2 SYDVKM. This CDR3 spans 16 amino acids. J lost 4 bases, V lost 5 bases, and 6 bases had no gene match. The CDR3 here is CASSQTSGRRYNEQFF. The CDR3 DNA reads as TGTGCCAGCAGTCAAACTAGCGGGAGGAGGTACAATGAGCAGTTCTTC.

The chain couples TRBV20-1 to TRBJ2-1; 13 bases line up with TRBD2. Unmatched junction bases numbered 6, after V lost 3 bases and J lost 4 bases. This CDR3 comprises 16 residues. Germline V gene lookup returns CDR1 DFQATT and CDR2 SNEGSKA (reference sequence). The CDR3 sequence is CSARTSGRSRYNEQFF. The CDR3 DNA reads as TGCAGTGCTAGGACTAGCGGGAGGTCCCGTTACAATGAGCAGTTCTTC.

This clonotype turned up a few times. The chain is built from TRBV19 and TRBJ2-4, with 11 positions matching TRBD2. The CDR3 has 14 residues. From germline, CDR1 is LNHDA and CDR2 SQIVND (reference sequence). With V trimmed by 8 bases and J by 7 bases, 7 bases remained unmatched. As DNA, the CDR3 is TGTGCCAGTCTAGCTAGCGGGAGGAGCAACATTCAGTACTTC. This translates into CASLASGRSNIQYF.

This clonotype has only a few counts. This chain uses TRBV20-1 with TRBJ2-1; 11 nucleotides align to TRBD2. CDR3 length: 12 amino acids. Trimming cost V 6 bases and J 6 bases; bases outside gene matches: 1. The germline gives CDR1 DFQATT, CDR2 SNEGSKA (reference sequence). The CDR3 loop reads CSAGTSGNEQFF. The DNA of the CDR3 is TGCAGTGCCGGGACTAGCGGCAATGAGCAGTTCTTC.

This clonotype has just a few counts. The chain carries TRBV20-1 and TRBJ1-5; TRBD1 agrees at 9 bases. The length of the CDR3 is 12 residues. The germline gives CDR1 DFQATT, CDR2 SNEGSKA (reference sequence). Germline trimming cut 8 bases from V and 9 bases from J; bases unmatched to any gene: 8. The CDR3 here is CSTGQGSGPQHF. The CDR3 bases are TGCAGTACCGGACAGGGGTCAGGGCCCCAGCATTTT.

The V and J genes are TRBV4-1 and TRBJ1-4; TRBD1 might be the D (5 bases). The V and J ends lost 4 bases and 5 bases respectively, with 17 bases between them. Germline CDR1 reads MGHRA; CDR2 reads YSYEKL. The length of the CDR3 is 16 residues. For the CDR3, the DNA is TGCGCCAGCAGCCCGAGGGGCACAGAGCCGAATGAAAAACTGTTTTTT. Translated, it gives CASSPRGTEPNEKLFF.

The chain is built from TRBV3-1 and TRBJ1-1; D is ambiguous. Germline CDR1 is LGHDT and CDR2 is YNNKEL (reference sequence). The CDR3 is 13 amino acids. Trimming took 1 base from V and 7 from J, leaving 10 bases between them. CDR3 DNA: TGTGCCAGCAGCCAAGTAGGGTATGGTGAAGCTTTCTTT. Amino acids: CASSQVGYGEAFF.

The chain carries TRBV18 and TRBJ1-1; D gene uncertain. The germline V and J ends were trimmed by 3 bases and 2 bases, with 13 bases remaining between them. The CDR3 runs 15 residues. Germline-derived CDR1 and CDR2 are KGHSH and LQKENI. The DNA for the CDR3 is TGTGCCAGCTCACCCCAGGCAGAACTCAACACTGAAGCTTTCTTT. This translates into CASSPQAELNTEAFF.

This clonotype was recorded at least ten times. The rearrangement links TRBV3-1 to TRBJ1-1; D call uncertain. The ends were cut back, 4 bases at V and 5 bases at J, with 17 bases in the middle. CDR3 length equals 15 residues. Germline V CDR1 and CDR2: LGHDT, YNNKEL (reference sequence). The CDR3 bases are TGTGCCAGCAGCCCCCGGCGGGGAGGTCGAACTGAAGCTTTCTTT. Translation gives CASSPRRGGRTEAFF.

This sequence joins TRBV28 and TRBJ2-1; D is uncertain. Germline V lookup: CDR1 MDHEN, CDR2 SYDVKM. The V end lost 6 bases, the J end lost 5 bases, and 8 bases lay between the germline ends. The CDR3 spans 12 residues. The CDR3 DNA reads TGTGCCAGCAGACGACCAAACAATGAGCAGTTCTTC. Protein sequence: CASRRPNNEQFF.

This clonotype was counted many times. This chain links TRBV6-1 with TRBJ2-7, with TRBD2 matching over 9 bases. V trimming: 4 bases; J trimming: 3 bases; junction bases outside the gene matches: 10. Germline V CDR1 and CDR2: MNHNS, SASEGT. The CDR3 has 16 residues. The CDR3 sequence is CASSASTSGRNYEQYF. The CDR3 bases are TGTGCCAGCAGTGCCTCTACTAGCGGGCGCAACTACGAGCAGTACTTC.

This clonotype came up many times. The chain has TRBV9 and TRBJ2-7; D is tentatively TRBD1 or TRBD2 (5 bases each). V lost 4 bases to trimming and J lost 7 bases, with 12 bases between them. Germline V gene sequence: CDR1 SGDLS, CDR2 YYNGEE. The CDR3 loop spans 12 amino acids. The CDR3 loop is CASSPHGAEQYF. The CDR3 DNA is TGTGCCAGCAGCCCCCACGGGGCAGAGCAGTACTTC.

The chain employs TRBV5-8 and TRBJ2-7; 10 bases are a match to TRBD2. V trimming: 2 bases; J trimming: 4 bases; junction bases outside the gene matches: 6. The CDR3 loop spans 15 amino acids. Per the germline V gene, CDR1 is SGHTS and CDR2 is YDEGEE. As DNA, the CDR3 is TGTGCCAGCAGCTTTTCTAGCGGGAGAATTTACGAGCAGTACTTC. Its protein is CASSFSSGRIYEQYF. Complete variable domain (other parts from reference TRBV5-8 and TRBJ2-7): EAGVTQSPTHLIKTRGQQATLRCSPISGHTSVYWYQQALGLGLQFLLWYDEGEERNRGNFPPRFSGRQFPNYSSELNVNALELEDSALYLCASSFSSGRIYEQYFGPGTRLTVT.

This clonotype came up a few times. The chain links TRBV6-4 to TRBJ2-5; 11 positions match TRBD1. V trimming: 5 bases; J trimming: 3 bases; junction bases outside the gene matches: 11. The CDR3 sequence is 17 residues long. Germline CDR1 and CDR2: MRHNA and SNTAGT. CDR3 coding DNA: TGTGCCAGCAGTTACGAATATCGGGACAGGGGGGAAGAGACCCAGTACTTC. Its translation: CASSYEYRDRGEETQYF.

This clonotype appeared a few times. This chain joins TRBV27 and TRBJ1-2; D perhaps matches TRBD1 (5 bases). In germline, CDR1 is MNHEY, CDR2 SMNVEV (reference sequence). V lost 0 bases, J lost 8 bases, and 13 bases lay in between. The length of the CDR3 is 14 residues. In DNA form, the CDR3 reads TGTGCCAGCAGTTTATCTCCAGGGTCGGAGGGCTACACCTTC. Translating gives CASSLSPGSEGYTF.

This clonotype was recorded at least ten times. The gene calls are TRBV30 and TRBJ1-4; possibly TRBD1 for D (6 bases). In germline, CDR1 is GTSNPN, CDR2 SVGIG (reference sequence). CDR3 length equals 14 residues. V was shortened by 6 bases and J by 5 bases, with 16 bases between the two germline ends. In nucleotides, the CDR3 is TGTGCCTGCCGACGGGGGGCAGTAAATGAAAAACTGTTTTTT. This translates into CACRRGAVNEKLFF. Combining the CDR3 with reference TRBV30 and TRBJ1-4 gives the whole variable domain SQTIHQWPATLVQPVGSPLSLECTVEGTSNPNLYWYRQAAGRGLQLLFYSVGIGQISSEVPQNLSASRPQDRQFILSSKKLLLSDSGFYLCACRRGAVNEKLFFGSGTQLSVL.

This clonotype showed up many times. The chain has TRBV28 and TRBJ2-7, with TRBD1 identical over 9 bases. The CDR3 covers 15 residues. V was pared by 4 bases and J by 3 bases, with 7 bases of the junction left unmatched. Germline V gene lookup returns CDR1 MDHEN and CDR2 SYDVKM. The CDR3 loop is CASSSPTGGFYEQYF. As DNA, the CDR3 is TGTGCCAGCAGTTCTCCGACAGGGGGTTTCTACGAGCAGTACTTC.

This clonotype was seen more than once but under ten times. The chain couples TRBV7-6 to TRBJ1-1, with 7 nucleotides matching TRBD1. CDR3 size: 16 residues. Germline V lookup: CDR1 SGHVS, CDR2 FNYEAQ. V gave up 3 bases and J gave up 0 bases; unmatched junction bases: 7. The CDR3 loop is CASSFGTADMNTEAFF. The CDR3 DNA reads as TGTGCCAGCAGCTTCGGGACAGCAGACATGAACACTGAAGCTTTCTTT.